These T cell receptor beta chains were read from a single sample in a study of shared clonotypes between healthy human individuals. Clones were read by immunoSEQ multiplex PCR, and TCRdb kept only the in-frame ones, dropping some. The data contain 1.5 million to 1.9 million clones, 95% to 99% of them singletons. The sample taken for sequencing was naive CD4+ T cells sorted from blood. These TCRs come from a man under 40 in good health. Each CDR3 is given with its conserved first and last residue. Size is stated for part of the rows, as once, few or many counts, or as a class when the clone is expanded.

size	V	CDR3
.	TRBV20-1	CSARLRDEQFF
.	TRBV6-1	CASSEGVSYYGYTF
.	TRBV18	CASSVSQGPNQPQHF
.	TRBV19	CASNRQAGPYEQYF
once	TRBV5-1	CASSHRADTEPTGELFF
once	TRBV5-1	CASSLGLSSGANVLTF
.	TRBV10-3	CAISDIWGANGYTF
.	TRBV7-3	CASSSRKGVFNEQFF
.	TRBV2	CASSALTGSNEKLFF
.	TRBV15	CATSMERGPYEQFF
.	TRBV7-2	CASSLGLAGGRTGELFF
.	TRBV6-1	CASSGQRSSYEQYF
.	TRBV29-1	CSVERRLYNEQFF